Detailed here is one TCR beta chain. The trim removed 3 bases at V and 5 bases at J, leaving 5 bases unmatched. Germline CDR1 is SGHTA and CDR2 is FQGTGA. CDR3 length equals 14 residues. These data are taken from a study of technical replicates of blood from a few donors. The repertoire was sequenced with immunoSEQ multiplex PCR; TCRdb's copy has only in-frame clones and lacks some. The table shows about 83,000 clones, with approximately 90% occurring only once. This chain joins TRBV7-3 and TRBJ1-2; 8 bases line up with TRBD1. The sample comprised T cells isolated from PBMCs. This sequence was found in a human donor in good health. For the CDR3, the DNA is TGTGCCAGCAGCTTGGGGACAGGCAGGTATGGCTACACCTTC. It encodes CASSLGTGRYGYTF.